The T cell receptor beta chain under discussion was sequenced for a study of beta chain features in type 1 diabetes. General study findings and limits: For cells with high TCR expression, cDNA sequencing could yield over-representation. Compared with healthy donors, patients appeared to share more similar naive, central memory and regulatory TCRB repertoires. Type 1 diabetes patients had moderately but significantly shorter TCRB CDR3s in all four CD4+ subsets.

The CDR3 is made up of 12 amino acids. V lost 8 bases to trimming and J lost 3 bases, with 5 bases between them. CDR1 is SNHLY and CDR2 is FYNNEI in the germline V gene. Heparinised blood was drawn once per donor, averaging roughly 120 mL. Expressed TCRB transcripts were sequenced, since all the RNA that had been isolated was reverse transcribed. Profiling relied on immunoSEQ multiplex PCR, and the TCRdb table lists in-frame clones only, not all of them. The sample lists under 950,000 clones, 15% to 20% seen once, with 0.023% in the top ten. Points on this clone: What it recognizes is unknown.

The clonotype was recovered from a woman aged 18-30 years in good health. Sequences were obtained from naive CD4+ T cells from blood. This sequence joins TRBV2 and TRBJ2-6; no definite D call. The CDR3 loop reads CASSFGANVLTF. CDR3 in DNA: TGTGCCAGCTCCTTTGGGGCCAACGTCCTGACTTTC.